This T cell receptor (beta chain) was recorded in a study of CD8+CD57+ T cells in acquired aplastic anemia. The overall study: The study obtained an average of 3.2 ug of DNA from sorted CD4+ and CD8+ cells.

Germline loops: CDR1 MNHNS, CDR2 SASEGT. The V segment lost 11 bases and the J segment 7 bases; nucleotides outside the gene matches: 9. The CDR3 totals 14 residues. Study-wide results and limits: Patients and controls had in common 25 to 30 CD8+ CDR3 sequences. With respect to CD8+ Simpson's diversity, patients and controls did not differ significantly.

Patients sequenced had flow cytometry evidence of CD8+CD57+ cell expansion. As a group, the patients uniformly had severe acquired aplastic anemia. Profiles of TCR beta VDJ and CDR3 were generated from a genomic DNA template. A single record per CDR3 protein comes from TCRdb applying MiXCR to the reads. This sample has around 170,000 distinct CDR3 sequences, with roughly 50% found just once. The table lists this clonotype with a few counts. The antigen is undetermined. This sequence joins TRBV6-1 and TRBJ1-5, with TRBD1 matching 12 bases. This receptor was obtained from a human donor with aplastic anemia. Sequencing was carried out using sorted CD4+, CD8+, or CD8+CD57+ T cells (not recorded which) from PBMCs. CDR3 loop: CASGGQGALQPQHF. CDR3 sequence (DNA): TGTGCCTCAGGGGGACAGGGGGCCTTGCAGCCCCAGCATTTT.